One and the same sample provided the 22 T cell receptor beta chains below, sequenced in a study of T cells after yellow fever vaccination. Using its own MiXCR run on the 5' RACE reads, TCRdb lists one record per CDR3 protein. The sample yields 450,000 to 550,000 distinct CDR3 sequences, about a fifth seen once. Sample: PBMCs, taken approximately 22 days after the first yellow fever vaccination. Receptors were obtained from a man between 18 and 29 years old who received the YFV17D yellow fever vaccine.

This clonotype has a count of ten or more. The chain links TRBV5-1 to TRBJ2-2; D remains ambiguous. The CDR3 sequence is 15 residues long. Trimming took 0 bases from V and 1 from J, leaving 7 bases between them. Looked up from germline, CDR1 is SGHRS and CDR2 is YFSETQ. CDR3 bases: TGCGCCAGCAGCTTGGGCCAGGTGAACACCGGGGAGCTGTTTTTT. This gives the protein CASSLGQVNTGELFF. The full variable domain, its missing parts supplied by reference TRBV5-1 and TRBJ2-2, is KAGVTQTPRYLIKTRGQQVTLSCSPISGHRSVSWYQQTPGQGLQFLFEYFSETQRNKGNFPGRFSGRQFSNSRSEMNVSTLELGDSALYLCASSLGQVNTGELFFGEGSRLTVL.

This clonotype appeared a few times. The rearrangement links TRBV29-1 to TRBJ1-4; D ambiguous. Germline loops: CDR1 SQVTM, CDR2 ANQGSEA. V was trimmed by 4 bases and J by 7 bases, leaving 13 bases between them. The length of the CDR3 is 13 residues. CDR3 amino acids: CSVGSPLGEKLFF. In nucleotides, the CDR3 is TGCAGCGTTGGCTCTCCCCTGGGTGAAAAACTGTTTTTT.

This chain links TRBV12-3 or TRBV12-4 with TRBJ2-2; 14 nucleotides line up with TRBD2. There are 17 residues in the CDR3. Trimming at V came to 5 bases and at J to 5 bases, leaving 7 bases not matched to a gene. DNA for the CDR3: TGTGCCAGCAGTCCGACTAGCGGGGGGGCCCGAACCGGGGAGCTGTTTTTT. Translated, it gives CASSPTSGGARTGELFF.

The rearrangement joins TRBV6-2 or TRBV6-3 to TRBJ2-7, with D perhaps matching TRBD1 (6 bases). V lost 0 bases, J lost 3 bases, and 12 bases lay in between. This CDR3 is 15 amino acids long. Germline CDR1 reads MNHEY; CDR2 reads SVGEGT. The CDR3 loop reads CASSYSSRTDYEQYV. CDR3 DNA sequence: TGTGCCAGCAGTTACTCGAGTCGGACAGACTACGAGCAGTACGTC.

V gene TRBV30 combines with J gene TRBJ2-1, with TRBD2 identical over 8 bases. This CDR3 is built from 18 residues. After removal of 4 bases from V and 0 bases from J, the junction contained 14 bases not matched to a gene. CDR1 is GTSNPN, CDR2 SVGIG, per germline (reference sequence). Written as DNA, the CDR3 is TGTGCCTGGACCGGGGGGGGCAGGGATACGAGCTCCTACAATGAGCAGTTCTTC. Amino acid sequence: CAWTGGGRDTSSYNEQFF.

The sample holds a few counts of this clonotype. The chain carries TRBV20-1 and TRBJ2-1, with TRBD1 identical over 8 bases. V lost 3 bases to trimming and J lost 6 bases; unmatched junction nucleotides: 4. CDR3 length: 13 residues. Germline values: CDR1 DFQATT, CDR2 SNEGSKA (reference sequence). The CDR3 here is CSARVTGGNEQFF. The CDR3, as DNA: TGCAGTGCTAGGGTTACAGGGGGCAATGAGCAGTTCTTC.

The chain has TRBV7-9 and TRBJ2-1, with D hard to call. The V gene lost 4 bases and the J gene lost 8 bases, with 9 bases spanning the gap. The CDR3 spans 12 residues. Germline loops: CDR1 SEHNR, CDR2 FQNEAQ (reference sequence). DNA for the CDR3: TGTGCCAGCAGCTGGATCCAAGATGAGCAGTTCTTC. Translation gives CASSWIQDEQFF.

This clonotype was seen a handful of times. The chain employs TRBV20-1 and TRBJ1-5, with 8 bases fitting TRBD1. The CDR3 is 13 amino acids. J gave up 4 bases and V 6 bases, and 5 bases lay outside the gene matches. Germline-derived CDR1 and CDR2 are DFQATT and SNEGSKA (reference sequence). The CDR3 reads CSAPRDRNQPQHF. The CDR3 DNA reads as TGCAGTGCCCCAAGGGACAGGAATCAGCCCCAGCATTTT.

This clonotype has just a few counts. The chain joins TRBV5-1 to TRBJ1-3; D unclear. The CDR3 extends over 17 amino acids. Trimming cost V 1 base and J 2 bases, with 16 bases left between them. Germline assignment: CDR1 SGHRS and CDR2 YFSETQ. CDR3 sequence (DNA): TGCGCCAGCAGCTTGTTTGGCGGGTCAATCCCTGGAAACACCATATATTTT. Translating gives CASSLFGGSIPGNTIYF.

The chain links TRBV25-1 to TRBJ2-2; D is perhaps TRBD1 (6 bases). V lost 5 bases to trimming and J lost 5 bases, with 12 bases between them. Germline V CDR1 and CDR2: MGHDK, SYGVNS. The CDR3 extends over 14 amino acids. CDR3: CASSSDRKTGELFF. The CDR3 region has the DNA TGTGCCAGCAGTTCCGACAGGAAGACCGGGGAGCTGTTTTTT.

This clonotype was detected a few times. The chain combines TRBV20-1 with TRBJ1-5; tentatively, D is TRBD1 (5 bases). Between the trimmed V and J ends, which lost 0 bases and 2 bases, there was a span of 14 bases. The CDR3 is 16 amino acids. The germline CDR1 and CDR2 sequences are DFQATT and SNEGSKA (reference sequence). CDR3 DNA: TGCAGTGCTAGAGATCGGGACGGCCTAGGCAATCAGCCCCAGCATTTT. Translation: CSARDRDGLGNQPQHF.

The chain links TRBV4-3 to TRBJ2-7; the D call may be TRBD1 or TRBD2 (5 bases each). The CDR3 loop spans 14 amino acids. Deletions cut 3 bases from V and 6 bases from J, with 15 bases between. Germline CDR1 is LGHNA and CDR2 is YSLEER. The CDR3 DNA is TGCGCCAGCAGCCAGGGGGTAGGGGCACCCGAGCAGTACGTC. Translating it yields CASSQGVGAPEQYV.

The chain's CDR3 is CASSSYTNTGELFF. The CDR3, as DNA: TGTGCCAGCAGCTCTTACACGAACACCGGGGAGCTGTTTTTT. The chain links TRBV7-8 to TRBJ2-2; D uncertain. V was clipped by 4 bases and J by 0 bases, with 6 bases between them. Germline V gene sequence: CDR1 SGHVS, CDR2 FQNEAQ. The length of the CDR3 is 14 residues.

CDR3 protein: CATSPGLSQETQYF. CDR3 DNA: TGTGCCACCAGTCCGGGACTGTCACAAGAGACCCAGTACTTC. The genes are TRBV15 and TRBJ2-5; D is possibly TRBD2 (6 bases). V lost 6 bases and J lost 2, with 13 bases in between. Germline CDR1 reads LNHNV; CDR2 reads YYDKDF (reference sequence). The CDR3 spans 14 residues. Drawing the rest from reference TRBV15 and TRBJ2-5, the complete variable domain is DAMVIQNPRYQVTQFGKPVTLSCSQTLNHNVMYWYQQKSSQAPKLLFHYYDKDFNNEADTPDNFQSRRPNTSFCFLDIRSPGLGDTAMYLCATSPGLSQETQYFGPGTRLLVL.

A remark on this clonotype: A much larger clone differs by one base, so this may be a read error. The V gene is TRBV20-1, the J gene TRBJ2-5; TRBD2 agrees at 9 bases. The V gene's germline CDR1 is DFQATT and CDR2 SNEGSKA (reference sequence). There are 15 residues in the CDR3. The CDR3: CSAHADAGGVETRYF. The CDR3 nucleotides read TGCAGTGCCCATGCGGATGCGGGGGGGGTTGAGACCCGGTACTTC.

This clonotype came up many times. V usage is TRBV6-5 and J usage is TRBJ2-2; D remains ambiguous. V was clipped by 8 bases and J by 1 base, with 8 bases between them. In germline, CDR1 is MNHEY, CDR2 SVGAGI. The CDR3 is made up of 13 amino acids. CDR3 nucleotide sequence: TGTGCCAGCTACGTACAGAACACCGGGGAGCTGTTTTTT. This translates into CASYVQNTGELFF.

The V call is TRBV7-9, the J call TRBJ1-1; no clear D gene. The length of the CDR3 is 12 residues. Germline V lookup: CDR1 SEHNR, CDR2 FQNEAQ (reference sequence). V was shortened by 5 bases and J by 6 bases, with 10 bases between the two germline ends. The CDR3 protein is CASSPVHPEAFF. The CDR3 DNA follows: TGTGCCAGCAGCCCAGTACACCCTGAAGCTTTCTTT.

This clonotype was seen more than once but under ten times. The V call is TRBV20-1, the J call TRBJ2-4; no definite D call. The germline V gene encodes CDR1 DFQATT and CDR2 SNEGSKA (reference sequence). Trimming removed 6 bases at V and 15 bases at J, with 21 bases between. This CDR3 is built from 12 residues. The CDR3 region has the DNA TGCAGTGCCACAAACCCTCGAGAAACCCCGTACTTC. Its translation: CSATNPRETPYF.

This clonotype was detected only a few times. This chain uses TRBV14 with TRBJ2-5, with a weak D call TRBD1 (5 bases). Germline lookup yields CDR1 SGHDN and CDR2 FVKESK. V gave up 2 bases and J gave up 4 bases, with 8 bases separating them. This CDR3 region has 13 residues. DNA for the CDR3: TGTGCCAGCAGCCAACTAGGGGTAGAGACCCAGTACTTC. Translating gives CASSQLGVETQYF.

This clonotype was counted only a few times. CDR3 nucleotides: TGTGCCAGCAGCTCCCCGGATGGAGCTTCAGATACGCAGTATTTT. Residues: CASSSPDGASDTQYF. The rearrangement joins TRBV5-4 to TRBJ2-3; D gene ambiguous. Germline V CDR1 and CDR2: SGHNT, YYREEE (reference sequence). The length of the CDR3 is 15 residues. The germline V and J ends were trimmed by 3 bases and 4 bases, with 15 bases remaining between them.

The genes are TRBV7-8 and TRBJ2-7; 13 bases agree with TRBD2. Germline CDR1 and CDR2: SGHVS and FQNEAQ. J lost 7 bases, V lost 6 bases, and 9 bases had no gene match. The CDR3 has 15 amino acids. The chain's CDR3 is CASSSTSGGTGEQYF. CDR3 sequence (DNA): TGTGCCAGCAGTTCGACTAGCGGGGGGACGGGGGAGCAGTACTTC.

The rearrangement joins TRBV3-1 to TRBJ2-3, with D possibly being TRBD1 (5 bases). Germline V lookup: CDR1 LGHDT, CDR2 YNNKEL (reference sequence). This CDR3 is 14 amino acids long. V was clipped by 6 bases and J by 6 bases, with 16 bases between them. CDR3 nucleotide sequence: TGTGCCAGCAGTCGCAACCCAGGGCCCGATACGCAGTATTTT. It translates to CASSRNPGPDTQYF.